A selection of T cell receptor beta chains follows, all from one sample in a study of blood T cell repertoires in COVID-19. The data were produced by immunoSEQ multiplex PCR, yet TCRdb's version contains in-frame clones alone and is incomplete. The profile covers about 360,000 clones, with 85% to 90% appearing a single time and around 3% taken by the ten largest. Input material: peripheral blood. The receptors were sampled from a human donor in a cohort sampled during active COVID-19. Both conserved end residues are part of each CDR3. Each record gives: D gene, clone size, J gene, V gene, CDR3 DNA, CDR3 protein. D genes are given only for firm matches. Clone size appears in some rows only: once, few, many, or a class for an expanded clone.

>.|.|TRBJ1-6|TRBV5-4
TGTGCCAGCAGCTTGGACGGTAGCTCCTATAATTCACCCCTCCACTTT
CASSLDGSSYNSPLHF
>.|.|TRBJ2-7|TRBV18
TGTGCCAGCTCACCACTCCCACAGGGTCCGGGGAGATACGAGCAGTACTTC
CASSPLPQGPGRYEQYF
>.|.|TRBJ1-2|TRBV30
TGTGCCTGGAGTGTTGCTCGGGGGGGAGAAGGCTACACCTTC
CAWSVARGGEGYTF
>TRBD2|.|TRBJ2-7|TRBV30
TGTGCCTGGAGTTCCCCTGGCCTAGCGGCCTTCAACGAGCAGTACTTC
CAWSSPGLAAFNEQYF
>.|.|TRBJ2-7|TRBV7-2
TGTGCCAGCAGCCCCCAGGGCCTTACCTACGAGCAGTACTTC
CASSPQGLTYEQYF
>.|.|TRBJ1-4|TRBV7-9
TGTGCCAGCAGCTTAGAAGGGGGAAATAATGAAAAACTGTTTTTT
CASSLEGGNNEKLFF
>.|.|TRBJ2-7|TRBV5-1
TGCGCCAGCAGCCCACTCAGGGGCAACTACGAGCAGTACTTC
CASSPLRGNYEQYF
>TRBD2|.|TRBJ2-5|TRBV10-3
TGTGCCAGCGGTCGGGGGGGCCAAGAGACCCAGTACTTC
CASGRGGQETQYF
>TRBD1|.|TRBJ1-3|TRBV5-1
TGCGCCAGCAGCTTGGTGGGCAGGGGGTACTCTGGAAACACCATATATTTT
CASSLVGRGYSGNTIYF
>TRBD2|.|TRBJ2-1|TRBV29-1
TGCAGCGTGAAGGGTACTAGCGGGAGGGGGGACAATGAGCAGTTCTTC
CSVKGTSGRGDNEQFF
>TRBD2|.|TRBJ2-7|TRBV4-1
TGCGCCAGCAGCCTGATGGGACTAGCGGGAGCAGCGTACGAGCAGTACTTC
CASSLMGLAGAAYEQYF
>.|.|TRBJ2-3|TRBV3-1/TRBV3-2
TGTGCCAGCAGCCACCTAGGGACTCTAACAGATACGCAGTATTTT
CASSHLGTLTDTQYF
>.|many|TRBJ2-3|TRBV7-2
TGTGCCAGCAGCTCCGGGACTTCAGCCCCTAGCACAGATACGCAGTATTTT
CASSSGTSAPSTDTQYF
>.|once|TRBJ2-3|TRBV21-1
TGTGCCAGCAGAAAGGGGCTCAGGGCGGCACCTCACGATACGCAGTATTTT
CASRKGLRAAPHDTQYF
>.|once|TRBJ2-7|TRBV6-5
TGTGCCAGCAGCTCAACTCCCCAGGCGAAGCAGTACTTC
CASSSTPQAKQYF
>TRBD2|.|TRBJ2-3|TRBV29-1
TGCAGCGTTGCGGGGGGGAACCTACCCACAGATACGCAGTATTTT
CSVAGGNLPTDTQYF
>.|.|TRBJ2-2|TRBV4-1
TGCGCCAGCAGCCACCTAAGACAGTCCACCGGGGAGCTGTTTTTT
CASSHLRQSTGELFF
>TRBD1|.|TRBJ1-3|TRBV19
TGTGCCAGCCAGTCCGGGACAGGTACTGGAAACACCATATATTTT
CASQSGTGTGNTIYF
>TRBD1|.|TRBJ2-5|TRBV9
TGTGCCAGCAGCGTGACCGGGACAGTTCGGGAGACCCAGTACTTC
CASSVTGTVRETQYF
>.|.|TRBJ1-5|TRBV30
TGTGCCTGGAGTGTTGGAGACGACGATCAGCCCCAGCATTTT
CAWSVGDDDQPQHF
>.|once|TRBJ2-7|TRBV7-9
TGTGCCAGCGGCTTATACTACGAGCAGTACTTC
CASGLYYEQYF
>.|.|TRBJ2-5|TRBV3-1/TRBV3-2
TGTGCCAGCAGCCAAGTTAAGAGGGGGGGGTTTCAAGAGACCCAGTACTTC
CASSQVKRGGFQETQYF
>.|once|TRBJ1-1|TRBV29-1
TGCAGCGGTACCACAGCCACTGAAGCTTTCTTT
CSGTTATEAFF
>TRBD1|.|TRBJ1-2|TRBV6-6
TGTGCCAGCAGTTCTTGGCTCGGACAGGCCTATGGCTACACCTTC
CASSSWLGQAYGYTF
>TRBD2|.|TRBJ2-3|TRBV5-1
TGCGCCAGCAGCCCGATAAGGACTAGCGGGGTGAGCACAGATACGCAGTATTTT
CASSPIRTSGVSTDTQYF
>.|.|TRBJ2-7|TRBV27
TGTGCCACCAGGGGGGGACAGCAGTACGAGCAGTACTTC
CATRGGQQYEQYF
>TRBD2|.|TRBJ2-7|TRBV6-1
TGTGCCAGCAGTGAGTCCGGGACTATCAACGAGCAGTACTTC
CASSESGTINEQYF
>TRBD1|.|TRBJ2-7|TRBV6-2/TRBV6-3
TGTGCCAGCAGTTCTTTAAGGACAGGAGACTACGAGCAGTACTTC
CASSSLRTGDYEQYF
>.|.|TRBJ2-3|TRBV24-1
TGTGCCACCAGTGAATATAACGGCGGGAGCACAGATACGCAGTATTTT
CATSEYNGGSTDTQYF
>TRBD2|.|TRBJ2-1|TRBV6-5
TGTGCCAGCGGTCTTCTAGCGGGAGACAATGAGCAGTTCTTC
CASGLLAGDNEQFF
>.|.|TRBJ2-5|TRBV30
TGTGCCTGGAGTGTAATCCGGGAGACCCAGTACTTC
CAWSVIRETQYF
>TRBD1|.|TRBJ2-2|TRBV30
TGTGCCTGGAGTGGGCCGGGACAGGGCCCCTTGAACACCGGGGAGCTGTTTTTT
CAWSGPGQGPLNTGELFF
>TRBD1|.|TRBJ1-2|TRBV10-3
TGTGCCATCACCACAGGGGAGGATGGCTACACCTTC
CAITTGEDGYTF
>.|.|TRBJ2-7|TRBV7-2
TGTGCCAGCAGTCTTACTAGGTACGAGCAGTACTTC
CASSLTRYEQYF
>.|.|TRBJ2-1|TRBV7-3
TGTGCCAGCAGCCGTTCTCTAGCAGTCGGTGAGCAGTTCTTC
CASSRSLAVGEQFF
>TRBD2|.|TRBJ2-3|TRBV28
TGTGCCAGCAGCGACCCTAGCGGACGCACAGATACGCAGTATTTT
CASSDPSGRTDTQYF
>.|.|TRBJ2-1|TRBV29-1
TGCAGCGTTGCGTGGGCAGGAAACAATGAGCAGTTCTTC
CSVAWAGNNEQFF
>.|.|TRBJ1-4|TRBV5-6
TGTGCCAGCAGCACACATACCGGGAAGCGAAATGAAAAACTGTTTTTT
CASSTHTGKRNEKLFF
>TRBD2|.|TRBJ2-3|TRBV28
TGTGCCAGCAGGTCTAGCGGGCCGCCAGGCACAGATACGCAGTATTTT
CASRSSGPPGTDTQYF
>TRBD1|once|TRBJ1-3|TRBV6-5
TGTGCCAGCGGGTTGGGGACAGAGCCTAGTATCATATATTTT
CASGLGTEPSIIYF
>TRBD2|.|TRBJ2-7|TRBV2
TGTGCCAGCAGTCTCCCCCAGCGGGGGGTTTCCTACGAGCAGTACTTC
CASSLPQRGVSYEQYF
>TRBD1|.|TRBJ2-4|TRBV25-1
TGTGCCAGCAGTGAACGGGCTCCGGGACAGGGTGAAAACATTCAGTACTTC
CASSERAPGQGENIQYF
>.|.|TRBJ1-6|TRBV4-2
TGTGCCAGCAGCCAAGGGGGGGACGGATCACCCCTCCACTTT
CASSQGGDGSPLHF
>TRBD1|.|TRBJ1-1|TRBV5-1
TGCGCCAGCAGCCAAACCGGGACAGGGAATTCTGAAGCTTTCTTT
CASSQTGTGNSEAFF
>.|.|TRBJ2-7|TRBV19
TGTGCCAGCGCCCGGGAATGGGGGGTTCACTACGAGCAGTACTTC
CASAREWGVHYEQYF
>.|few|TRBJ1-1|TRBV29-1
TGCAGCGTTGCCCCCCGGCTGGGCGGGACTGAAGCTTTCTTT
CSVAPRLGGTEAFF
>TRBD2|once|TRBJ2-1|TRBV25-1
TGTGCCAGCAGGCTAGCGGGAGCGAATGAGCAGTTCTTC
CASRLAGANEQFF
>TRBD2|few|TRBJ2-1|TRBV6-4
TGTGCCAGCAGACCCCCGCGGGGTAGCGGGGGGGTTTACAATGAGCAGTTCTTC
CASRPPRGSGGVYNEQFF
>.|.|TRBJ1-1|TRBV3-1/TRBV3-2
TGTGCCAGCAGCCAAGATAGAGACACTGAAGCTTTCTTT
CASSQDRDTEAFF